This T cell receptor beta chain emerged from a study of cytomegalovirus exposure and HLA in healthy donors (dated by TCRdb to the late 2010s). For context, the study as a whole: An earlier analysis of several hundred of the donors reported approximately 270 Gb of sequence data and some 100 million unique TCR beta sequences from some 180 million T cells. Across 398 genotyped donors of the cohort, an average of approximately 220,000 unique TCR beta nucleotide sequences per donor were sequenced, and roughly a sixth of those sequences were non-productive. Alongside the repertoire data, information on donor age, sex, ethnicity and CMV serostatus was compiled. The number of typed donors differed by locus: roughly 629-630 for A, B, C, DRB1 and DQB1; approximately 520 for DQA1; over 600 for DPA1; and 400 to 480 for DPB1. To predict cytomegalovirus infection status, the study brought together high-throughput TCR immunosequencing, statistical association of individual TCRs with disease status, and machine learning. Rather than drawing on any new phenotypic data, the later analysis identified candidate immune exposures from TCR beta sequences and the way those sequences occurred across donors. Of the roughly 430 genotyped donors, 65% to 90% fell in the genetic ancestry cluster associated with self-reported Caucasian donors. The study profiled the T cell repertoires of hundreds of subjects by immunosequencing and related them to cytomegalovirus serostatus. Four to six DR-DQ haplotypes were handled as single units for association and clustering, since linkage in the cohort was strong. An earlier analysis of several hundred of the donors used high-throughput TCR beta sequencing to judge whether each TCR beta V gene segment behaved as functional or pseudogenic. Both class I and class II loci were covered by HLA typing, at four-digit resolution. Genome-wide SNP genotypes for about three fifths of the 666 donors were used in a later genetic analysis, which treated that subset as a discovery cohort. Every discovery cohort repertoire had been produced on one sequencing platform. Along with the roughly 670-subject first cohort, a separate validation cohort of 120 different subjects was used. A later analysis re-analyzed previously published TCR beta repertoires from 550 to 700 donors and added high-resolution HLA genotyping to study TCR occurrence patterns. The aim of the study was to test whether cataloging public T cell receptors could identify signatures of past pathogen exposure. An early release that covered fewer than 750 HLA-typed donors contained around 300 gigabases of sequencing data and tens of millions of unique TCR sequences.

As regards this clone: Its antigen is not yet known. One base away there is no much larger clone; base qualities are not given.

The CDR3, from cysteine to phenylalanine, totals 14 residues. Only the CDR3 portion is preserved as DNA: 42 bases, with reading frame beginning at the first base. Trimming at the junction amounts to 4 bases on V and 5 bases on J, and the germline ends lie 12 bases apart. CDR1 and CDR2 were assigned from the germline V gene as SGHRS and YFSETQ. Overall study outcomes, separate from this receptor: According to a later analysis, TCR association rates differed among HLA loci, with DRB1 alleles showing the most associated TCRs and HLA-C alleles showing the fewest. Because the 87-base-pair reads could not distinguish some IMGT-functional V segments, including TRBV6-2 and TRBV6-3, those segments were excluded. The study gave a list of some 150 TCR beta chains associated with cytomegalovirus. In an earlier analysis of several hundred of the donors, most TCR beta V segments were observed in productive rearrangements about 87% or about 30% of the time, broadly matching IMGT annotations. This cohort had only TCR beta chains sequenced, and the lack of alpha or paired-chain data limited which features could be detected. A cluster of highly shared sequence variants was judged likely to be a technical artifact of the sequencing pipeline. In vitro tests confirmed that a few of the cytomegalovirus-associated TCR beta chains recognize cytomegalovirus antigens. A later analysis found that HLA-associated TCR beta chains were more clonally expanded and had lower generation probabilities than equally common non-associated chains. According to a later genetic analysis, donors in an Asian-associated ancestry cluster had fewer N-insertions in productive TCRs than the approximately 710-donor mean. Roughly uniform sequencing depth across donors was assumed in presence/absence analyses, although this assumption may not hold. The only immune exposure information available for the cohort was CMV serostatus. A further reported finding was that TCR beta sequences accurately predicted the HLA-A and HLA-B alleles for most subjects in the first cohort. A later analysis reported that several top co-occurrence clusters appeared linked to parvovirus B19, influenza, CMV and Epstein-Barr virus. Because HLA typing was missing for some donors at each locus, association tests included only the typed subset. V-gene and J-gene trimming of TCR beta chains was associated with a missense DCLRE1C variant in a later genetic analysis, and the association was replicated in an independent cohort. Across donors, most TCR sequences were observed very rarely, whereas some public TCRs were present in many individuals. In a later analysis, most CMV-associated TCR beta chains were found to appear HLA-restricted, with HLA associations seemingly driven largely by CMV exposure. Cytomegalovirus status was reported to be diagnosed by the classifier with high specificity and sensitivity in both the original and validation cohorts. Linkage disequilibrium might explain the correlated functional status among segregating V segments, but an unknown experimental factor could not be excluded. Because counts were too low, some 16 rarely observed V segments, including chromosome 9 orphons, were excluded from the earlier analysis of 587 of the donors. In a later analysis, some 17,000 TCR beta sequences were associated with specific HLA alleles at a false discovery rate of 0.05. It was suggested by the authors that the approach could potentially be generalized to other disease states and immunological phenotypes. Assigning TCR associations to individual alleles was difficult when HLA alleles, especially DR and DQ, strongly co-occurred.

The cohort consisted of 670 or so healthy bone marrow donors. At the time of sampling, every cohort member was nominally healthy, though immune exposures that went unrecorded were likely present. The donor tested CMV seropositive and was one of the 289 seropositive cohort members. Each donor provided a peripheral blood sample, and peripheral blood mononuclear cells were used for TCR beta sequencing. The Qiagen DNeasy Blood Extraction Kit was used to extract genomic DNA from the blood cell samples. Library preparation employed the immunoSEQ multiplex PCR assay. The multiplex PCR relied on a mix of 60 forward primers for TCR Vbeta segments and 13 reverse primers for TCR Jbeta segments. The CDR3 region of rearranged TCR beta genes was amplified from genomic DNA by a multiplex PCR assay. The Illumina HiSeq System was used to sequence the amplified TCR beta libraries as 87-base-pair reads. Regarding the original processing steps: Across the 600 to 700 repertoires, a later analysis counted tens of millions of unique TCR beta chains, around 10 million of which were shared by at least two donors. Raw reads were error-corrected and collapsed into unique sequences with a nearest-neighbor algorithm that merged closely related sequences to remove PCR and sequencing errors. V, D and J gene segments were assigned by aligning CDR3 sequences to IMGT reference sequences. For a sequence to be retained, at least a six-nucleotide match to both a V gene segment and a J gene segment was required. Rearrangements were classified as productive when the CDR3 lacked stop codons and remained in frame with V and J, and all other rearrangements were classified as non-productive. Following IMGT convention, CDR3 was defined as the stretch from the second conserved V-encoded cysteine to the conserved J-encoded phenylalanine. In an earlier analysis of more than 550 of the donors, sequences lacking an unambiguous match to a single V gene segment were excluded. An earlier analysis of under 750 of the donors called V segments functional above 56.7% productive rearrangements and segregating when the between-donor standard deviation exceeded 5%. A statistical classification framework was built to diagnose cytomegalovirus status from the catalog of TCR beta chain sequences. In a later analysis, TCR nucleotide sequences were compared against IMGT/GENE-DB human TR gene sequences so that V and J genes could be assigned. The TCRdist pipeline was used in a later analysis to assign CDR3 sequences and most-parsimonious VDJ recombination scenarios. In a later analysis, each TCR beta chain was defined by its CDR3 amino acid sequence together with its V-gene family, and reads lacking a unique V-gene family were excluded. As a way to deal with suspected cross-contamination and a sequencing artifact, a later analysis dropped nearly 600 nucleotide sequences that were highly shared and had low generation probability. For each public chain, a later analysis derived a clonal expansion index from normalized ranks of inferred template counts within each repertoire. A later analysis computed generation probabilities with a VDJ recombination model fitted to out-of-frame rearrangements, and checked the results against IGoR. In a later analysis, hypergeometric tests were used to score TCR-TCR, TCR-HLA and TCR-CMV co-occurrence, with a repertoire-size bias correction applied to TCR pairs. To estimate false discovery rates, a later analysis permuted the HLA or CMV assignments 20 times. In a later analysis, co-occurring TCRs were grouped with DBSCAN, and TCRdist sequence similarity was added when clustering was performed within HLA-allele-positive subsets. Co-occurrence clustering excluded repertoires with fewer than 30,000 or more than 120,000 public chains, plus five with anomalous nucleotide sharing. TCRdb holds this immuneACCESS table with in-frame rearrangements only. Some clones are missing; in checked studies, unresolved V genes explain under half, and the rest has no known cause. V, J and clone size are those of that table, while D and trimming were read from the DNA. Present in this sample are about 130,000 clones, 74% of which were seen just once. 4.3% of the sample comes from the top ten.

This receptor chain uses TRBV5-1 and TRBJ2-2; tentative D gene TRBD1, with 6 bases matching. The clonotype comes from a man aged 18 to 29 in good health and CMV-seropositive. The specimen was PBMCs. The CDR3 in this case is CASSGTGITGELFF. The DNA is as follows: TGCGCCAGCAGCGGTACAGGGATAACCGGGGAGCTGTTTTTT.